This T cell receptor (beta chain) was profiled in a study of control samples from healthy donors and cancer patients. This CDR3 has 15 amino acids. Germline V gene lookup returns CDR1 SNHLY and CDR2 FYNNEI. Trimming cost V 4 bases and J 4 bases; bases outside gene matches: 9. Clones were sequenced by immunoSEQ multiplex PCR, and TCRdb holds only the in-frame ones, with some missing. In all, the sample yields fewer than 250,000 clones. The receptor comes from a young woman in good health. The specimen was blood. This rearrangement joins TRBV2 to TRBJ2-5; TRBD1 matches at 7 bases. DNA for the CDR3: TGTGCCAGCAGTGTGAAACAGGGGTTCTTAGAGACCCAGTACTTC. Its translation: CASSVKQGFLETQYF.